This T cell receptor (beta chain) was recovered during a study of technical replicates of blood from several donors. Assay: immunoSEQ multiplex PCR; the TCRdb copy retains only in-frame clones and omits some. The sample holds roughly 100,000 clones; approximately 95% are singletons and the top ten take 0.34%. CDR3 length: 11 amino acids. Germline CDR1 and CDR2: DFQATT and SNEGSKA (reference sequence). The V and J ends lost 5 bases and 5 bases, in that order; junction bases with no gene match: 3. The clonotype was recovered from a human donor in good health. The chain links TRBV20-1 to TRBJ2-7; 7 bases map to TRBD2. Sequencing used T cells isolated from PBMCs. The chain's CDR3 is CSASGTNEQYF. In DNA form, the CDR3 reads TGCAGTGCTTCCGGGACTAACGAGCAGTACTTC.